Listed here are 17 T cell receptor beta chains from one sample, sequenced in a study of blood T cell repertoires in COVID-19. Only in-frame clones appear in the TCRdb table, and some are missing; sequencing was by immunoSEQ multiplex PCR. The data contain tens of thousands of clones, approximately 90% of them singletons. The source material was peripheral blood. Receptors were obtained from a woman between 55 and 75 years old with COVID-19, enrolled during active disease.

The chain is built from TRBV7-9 and TRBJ2-7; the match to TRBD2 covers 13 bases. The junction had 4 bases not matched to a gene; V was cut back by 5 bases and J by 0 bases. The CDR3 is 16 amino acids. From germline, CDR1 is SEHNR and CDR2 FQNEAQ (reference sequence). CDR3 in amino acids: CASSGGLAGTSYEQYF. The DNA of the CDR3 is TGTGCCAGCAGCGGGGGACTAGCGGGGACCTCCTACGAGCAGTACTTC.

The genes are TRBV5-1 and TRBJ1-4; 7 bases are a match to TRBD1. Germline values: CDR1 SGHRS, CDR2 YFSETQ. The CDR3 sequence is 15 residues long. V lost 5 bases, J lost 4 bases, and 8 bases stayed unmatched. DNA of the CDR3: TGCGCCAGCAGGTTAACGGACAGGATTAATGAAAAACTGTTTTTT. This sequence encodes CASRLTDRINEKLFF.

The sample holds one count of this clone. The chain links TRBV14 to TRBJ1-6, with TRBD1 identical over 8 bases. Unmatched junction bases numbered 3, after V lost 4 bases and J lost 10 bases. The CDR3 consists of 13 residues. Germline V gives CDR1 SGHDN, CDR2 FVKESK. CDR3 amino acids: CASSRTGPSPLHF. The CDR3 region has the DNA TGTGCCAGCAGCCGGACAGGGCCCTCACCCCTCCACTTT.

This chain connects TRBV18 to TRBJ2-1; TRBD2 matches 13 bases. Looked up from germline, CDR1 is KGHSH and CDR2 is LQKENI. The CDR3 covers 15 residues. After removal of 6 bases from V and 8 bases from J, the junction contained 7 bases not matched to a gene. The CDR3 loop reads CASSLTSGRRDEQFF. The DNA of the CDR3 is TGTGCCAGCTCGCTGACTAGCGGGAGGAGGGATGAGCAGTTCTTC.

The J gene is TRBJ2-1, the V gene TRBV19, with 7 bases that match TRBD2. V was pared by 3 bases and J by 1 base, with 12 bases of the junction left unmatched. The CDR3 covers 18 residues. In germline, CDR1 is LNHDA, CDR2 SQIVND (reference sequence). The CDR3 sequence: CASSILSPLADSYNEQFF. CDR3 nucleotides: TGTGCCAGTAGTATCTTGTCTCCCCTAGCGGATTCCTACAATGAGCAGTTCTTC.

This clone was picked up one time. CDR3 region: CASSESKGLAVPYEQYF. In DNA, the CDR3 is TGCGCCAGCAGTGAGTCGAAGGGACTAGCGGTCCCCTACGAGCAGTACTTC. V usage is TRBV10-2 and J usage is TRBJ2-7, with 11 bases fitting TRBD2. V was clipped by 0 bases and J by 2 bases; unmatched bases: 6. CDR3 length: 17 amino acids. Germline V gives CDR1 WSHSY, CDR2 SAAADI.

A few counts support this clone. The J gene is TRBJ2-5, the V gene TRBV5-1; 9 bases fit TRBD2. Germline values: CDR1 SGHRS, CDR2 YFSETQ. The CDR3 is 18 residues long. V gave up 0 bases and J gave up 1 base; unmatched junction bases: 10. The CDR3 region has the DNA TGCGCCAGCAGCTTGGCGGTAGCGGGAGTCGGTGGCCAAGAGACCCAGTACTTC. Protein sequence: CASSLAVAGVGGQETQYF. Supplemented by reference TRBV5-1 and TRBJ2-5, the full variable domain reads KAGVTQTPRYLIKTRGQQVTLSCSPISGHRSVSWYQQTPGQGLQFLFEYFSETQRNKGNFPGRFSGRQFSNSRSEMNVSTLELGDSALYLCASSLAVAGVGGQETQYFGPGTRLLVL.

The chain joins TRBV28 to TRBJ1-2; TRBD1 agrees at 11 bases. The J segment lost 0 bases and the V segment lost 4 bases, leaving 10 bases of the junction unmatched. CDR3 size: 18 residues. Looked up from germline, CDR1 is MDHEN and CDR2 is SYDVKM. The CDR3 nucleotides read TGTGCCAGCAGTTCAAACTCGGGACAGGGGGGATCTAACTATGGCTACACCTTC. Translated, it gives CASSSNSGQGGSNYGYTF.

The chain has TRBV5-1 and TRBJ1-2; no reliable D call. From germline, CDR1 is SGHRS and CDR2 YFSETQ. Trimming removed 4 bases from V and 7 bases from J, with 11 bases in between. The CDR3 has 12 amino acids. In DNA, the CDR3 is TGCGCCAGCAGCCCCGGAGGCTCTGGCTACACCTTC. Translating gives CASSPGGSGYTF.

The chain is built from TRBV4-1 and TRBJ2-7, with a tentative D call TRBD1 (7 bases). This CDR3 is 16 amino acids long. Germline CDR1 reads MGHRA; CDR2 reads YSYEKL. Trimming pared 0 bases from V and 3 bases from J, leaving 15 bases between. CDR3 in DNA: TGCGCCAGCAGCCAAGATGGAGGGGGCGTTTTCTACGAGCAGTACTTC. Amino acid sequence: CASSQDGGGVFYEQYF.

V gene TRBV5-1 combines with J gene TRBJ2-7; D is unclear. Germline CDR1 is SGHRS and CDR2 is YFSETQ. The CDR3 sequence is 15 residues long. The ends were cut back, 0 bases at V and 2 bases at J, with 12 bases in the middle. The CDR3 loop reads CASSLVLGQTYEQYF. The CDR3 DNA reads TGCGCCAGCAGCTTGGTCCTGGGCCAGACCTACGAGCAGTACTTC. Based on the CDR3 plus reference TRBV5-1 and TRBJ2-7, the full variable domain is KAGVTQTPRYLIKTRGQQVTLSCSPISGHRSVSWYQQTPGQGLQFLFEYFSETQRNKGNFPGRFSGRQFSNSRSEMNVSTLELGDSALYLCASSLVLGQTYEQYFGPGTRLTVT.

V usage is TRBV6-1 and J usage is TRBJ1-1; D remains unclear. The germline CDR1 and CDR2 sequences are MNHNS and SASEGT. Deletions cut 2 bases from V and 4 bases from J, with 14 bases between. The CDR3 totals 15 residues. In nucleotides, the CDR3 is TGTGCCAGCAGTGAATATAACTATCTTGGCACTGAAGCTTTCTTT. The encoded protein is CASSEYNYLGTEAFF.

The rearrangement joins TRBV5-6 to TRBJ2-1, with D possibly TRBD1 on 5 matching bases. The CDR3 loop spans 15 amino acids. Germline assignment: CDR1 SGHDT and CDR2 YYEEEE. The V gene lost 1 base and the J gene lost 10 bases, with 18 bases spanning the gap. This CDR3 reads CASSLPGPITGEQFF. The CDR3 DNA sequence: TGTGCCAGCAGCTTGCCAGGGCCCATTACAGGAGAGCAGTTCTTC.

This clone was recorded a few times. This chain joins TRBV30 and TRBJ1-1; D is undetermined. CDR3 length: 14 amino acids. The V and J ends lost 4 bases and 5 bases respectively, with 17 bases between them. The germline gives CDR1 GTSNPN, CDR2 SVGIG (reference sequence). The CDR3 coding sequence is TGTGCCTGGACCCATGGAGGCTCCCCTACTGAAGCTTTCTTT. Its translation: CAWTHGGSPTEAFF.

The chain has TRBV18 and TRBJ2-6; a possible D gene is TRBD2 (6 bases). Germline V gives CDR1 KGHSH, CDR2 LQKENI. Trimming cost V 2 bases and J 0 bases, with 17 bases left between them. This CDR3 contains 19 residues. CDR3 protein: CASSPMIGGASSGANVLTF. CDR3 nucleotide sequence: TGTGCCAGCTCACCAATGATCGGAGGGGCCTCCTCTGGGGCCAACGTCCTGACTTTC. Full variable domain (outside the CDR3, taken from reference TRBV18 and TRBJ2-6): NAGVMQNPRHLVRRRGQEARLRCSPMKGHSHVYWYRQLPEEGLKFMVYLQKENIIDESGMPKERFSAEFPKEGPSILRIQQVVRGDSAAYFCASSPMIGGASSGANVLTFGAGSRLTVL.

The chain has TRBV6-1 and TRBJ2-7; 10 positions agree with TRBD2. Trimming took 2 bases from V and 2 from J; bases not matched to a gene: 3. The germline V gene encodes CDR1 MNHNS and CDR2 SASEGT. There are 15 residues in the CDR3. The CDR3, as DNA: TGTGCCAGCAGTGAAATTGGACTAGCGGCCTACGAGCAGTACTTC. This codes for CASSEIGLAAYEQYF.

This chain connects TRBV5-4 to TRBJ2-3, with 10 bases that match TRBD2. The CDR3 contains 17 residues. CDR1 SGHNT and CDR2 YYREEE come from the germline V gene (reference sequence). The J segment lost 6 bases and the V segment lost 0 bases, leaving 10 bases of the junction unmatched. As DNA, the CDR3 is TGTGCCAGCAGCTTGGGGTGGGCTAGCGGGAGTGGGGATACGCAGTATTTT. Translated, it gives CASSLGWASGSGDTQYF.